This entry features one TCR beta chain sequence. The antigen remains undetermined. The data derive from a study of Graves' ophthalmopathy and Graves' hyperthyroidism. Germline V lookup: CDR1 SQVTM, CDR2 ANQGSEA. Trimming pared 0 bases from V and 9 bases from J, leaving 15 bases between. The CDR3 loop spans 15 amino acids. In this cohort, patients with other autoimmune diseases, uncontrolled infections, pregnancy or lactation were excluded. Study conclusions and caveats: The majority of expanded thyroid clonotypes above 0.001 frequency also occurred in blood. With just under 90% sensitivity and approximately 80% specificity, a 13-signature model separated ophthalmopathy from stable hyperthyroidism. Both a roughly 66% sensitivity and an approximately 76% specificity characterized the model's predictions of ophthalmopathy progression.

Amplifying from RNA transcripts, the study obtained TCR beta CDR3 regions. After a first-round RT-PCR with HTBI primers, a second-round multiplex PCR was run. MiXCR, applied by TCRdb to the multiplex PCR reads, yields one record per CDR3 protein. The data hold about 550,000 distinct CDR3 sequences, with 35% to 40% observed a single time. Source material: peripheral blood or thyroid tissue (not recorded which). V gene TRBV29-1 combines with J gene TRBJ1-6; a possible D gene is TRBD1 (5 bases). The TCR was taken from an adult man with Graves' hyperthyroidism. CDR3 protein: CSVEDLQGNRSPLHF. CDR3 DNA: TGCAGCGTTGAAGATCTTCAGGGTAATCGTTCACCCCTCCACTTT.